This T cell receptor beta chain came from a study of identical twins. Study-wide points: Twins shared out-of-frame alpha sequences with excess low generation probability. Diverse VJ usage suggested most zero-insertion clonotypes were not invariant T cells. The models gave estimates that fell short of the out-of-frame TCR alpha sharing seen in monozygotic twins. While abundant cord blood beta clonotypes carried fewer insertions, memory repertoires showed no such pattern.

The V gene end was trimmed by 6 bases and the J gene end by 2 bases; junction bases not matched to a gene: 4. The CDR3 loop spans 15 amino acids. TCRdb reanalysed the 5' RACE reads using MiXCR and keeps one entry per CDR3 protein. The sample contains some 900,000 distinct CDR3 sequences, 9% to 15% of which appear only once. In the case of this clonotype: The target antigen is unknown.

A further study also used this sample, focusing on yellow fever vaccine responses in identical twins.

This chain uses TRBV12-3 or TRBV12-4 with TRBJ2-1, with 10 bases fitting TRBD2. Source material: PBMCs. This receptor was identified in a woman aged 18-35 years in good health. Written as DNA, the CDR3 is TGTGCCAGCAGGGGGAGCGGGAGGGCCTACAATGAGCAGTTCTTC. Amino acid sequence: CASRGSGRAYNEQFF.